These 7 T cell receptor beta chains came from one sample sequenced in a study of shared clonotypes between healthy human individuals. Clones were read by immunoSEQ multiplex PCR, and TCRdb kept only the in-frame ones, dropping some. The table shows about 2 million clones, with roughly 95% occurring only once. Naive-designated CD8 cells lacked CD45RO, were positively enriched for CCR7, and omitted terminally differentiated effector memory CD45RA+ cells. Sequenced: naive CD8+ T cells sorted from blood. All receptors come from a man in his late teens or twenties in good health.

The chain employs TRBV5-1 and TRBJ2-7; D ambiguous. The V end lost 7 bases, the J end lost 2 bases, and 7 bases lay between the germline ends. Germline loops: CDR1 SGHRS, CDR2 YFSETQ. CDR3 length: 11 residues. The CDR3 loop reads CASRHAYEQYF. The CDR3 coding sequence is TGCGCCAGCCGACACGCCTACGAGCAGTACTTC.

This sequence joins TRBV15 and TRBJ1-1, with D hard to call. Germline assignment: CDR1 LNHNV and CDR2 YYDKDF (reference sequence). This CDR3 contains 13 residues. Between the trimmed V and J ends, which lost 3 bases and 3 bases, there was a span of 8 bases. The CDR3 is CATSREGHTEAFF. For the CDR3, the DNA is TGTGCCACCAGCAGGGAAGGACACACTGAAGCTTTCTTT.

Note on this clone: Within the sample, other DNA sequences also encode this same CDR3. This sequence joins TRBV7-8 and TRBJ1-5; TRBD1 is a possible D gene (5 bases). The CDR3 is 15 amino acids. The germline V gene has CDR1 SGHVS and CDR2 FQNEAQ. Deletions cut 5 bases from V and 0 bases from J, with 11 bases between. CDR3 coding DNA: TGTGCCAGCAGCCGCACAGGTGATAGCAATCAGCCCCAGCATTTT. Its protein is CASSRTGDSNQPQHF.

The genes are TRBV4-1 and TRBJ1-1, with unresolved D. Per the germline V gene, CDR1 is MGHRA and CDR2 is YSYEKL. Trimming shortened V by 6 bases and J by 11 bases, and 22 bases separated the two germline ends. This CDR3 is built from 14 residues. CDR3 DNA sequence: TGCGCCAGCAGGATAGCGGGCAGTTCCACGCTGGCTTTCTTT. Its protein product is CASRIAGSSTLAFF.

The J gene is TRBJ2-2, the V gene TRBV4-1; perhaps TRBD1 as D (5 bases). V gave up 0 bases and J gave up 3 bases, with 8 bases separating them. The CDR3 runs to 15 residues. Germline values: CDR1 MGHRA, CDR2 YSYEKL. The CDR3 protein is CASSQEGRDTGELFF. CDR3 nucleotides: TGCGCCAGCAGCCAAGAGGGCAGGGACACCGGGGAGCTGTTTTTT.

Comment on this clone: The same CDR3 can be traced to other DNA sequences in this sample. The chain joins TRBV5-6 to TRBJ1-1; D gene unclear. V lost 0 bases and J 6 bases, leaving 3 bases between the germline ends. The CDR3 loop spans 11 amino acids. Germline V gives CDR1 SGHDT, CDR2 YYEEEE. The CDR3 sequence is CASSLGSEAFF. CDR3 coding DNA: TGTGCCAGCAGCTTGGGGTCTGAAGCTTTCTTT.

CDR3 sequence (DNA): TGTGCCTGGAGTGTAAACAGAGGAGAAAAACTGTTTTTT. Protein product: CAWSVNRGEKLFF. This chain joins TRBV30 and TRBJ1-4, with D unresolved. Germline V CDR1 and CDR2: GTSNPN, SVGIG (reference sequence). V was pared by 0 bases and J by 8 bases, with 10 bases between. This CDR3 comprises 13 residues.